The present T cell receptor (beta chain) was sequenced within a study of blood T cell repertoires in COVID-19 (dated by TCRdb to 2019 to 2021). Study-level background: Samples covering the acute and convalescent phases of COVID-19 were provided by collaborators in the United States, Italy and Spain. The material from the prospective study consisted of cDNA or gDNA derived from T cells, B-cell-depleted T cells, or PBMCs. The dataset comprised deeply sampled blood TCRbeta repertoires from subjects exposed to, actively infected with, or recovered from COVID-19. A freely available public database, intended as a resource for researchers studying the immune response to SARS-CoV-2, is where the repertoires were released. Samples came from the ongoing ImmuneRACE study (first 160 participants) plus 1,254 subjects from 6 global collaborators. A de-identified subject ID, COVID-19 status, age in years and sex were almost always included in the sample metadata. Where available, HLA class I and class II types were taken from metadata supplied by the sample provider and were not determined by assay-based typing. What the work shows at the level of the full study, not this receptor alone: The quantity of clinical and demographic metadata differed by source and by participant and was supplied without curation.

TCRbeta CDR3 regions were amplified from genomic DNA using the immunoSEQ Assay, a bias-controlled multiplex PCR. For the original study's pipeline: Within the assay, amplification of reference gene primers was used to estimate how many nucleated cells each sample contained. To quantify the absolute abundance of each unique TCRbeta CDR3 rearrangement, sequence reads were collapsed and filtered. For each sample, productive Simpson clonality was calculated as the square root of Simpson's diversity index over productive rearrangements. TCRdb took over this immuneACCESS table, retaining in-frame rearrangements with V and J assigned. Such tables are incomplete; in checked studies, under half of the missing clones stem from an unresolved V gene, and the remainder is unexplained. That table furnishes V, J and clone size, whereas the DNA furnished D and trimming. For this sample there are 200,000 to 250,000 clones; more than 85% appear just once. The ten most abundant clones make up less than 8.5% of the sample.

On this clone itself: This clone's antigen is unknown. One base away there is no much larger clone; base qualities are not given.

Collaborating institutions collected whole blood in K2EDTA tubes following their own protocols. For TCRbeta analysis, collaborator samples were shipped as frozen whole blood, as isolated PBMCs, or as DNA extracted from either sample type. This receptor was obtained from a woman in her sixties or seventies with active or convalescent COVID-19. The sample consisted of peripheral blood.

The DNA reads TGTGCCAGCTCAAAATTCTGGGACAGGAACACAGATACGCAGTATTTT. It translates as CASSKFWDRNTDTQYF. The chain is assembled from TRBV18 and TRBJ2-3, with 8 bases in between that match TRBD1. Counted from cysteine to phenylalanine, this CDR3 has 16 amino acids. Just CDR3 DNA is preserved here, 48 bases in frame from base 1. Here V drops 5 bases and J drops 2 bases, and the junction holds 9 bases not matched to any gene. Based on the germline V gene, the CDR1 and CDR2 sequences are KGHSH and LQKENI.